Listed below are T cell receptor beta chains from one sample, sequenced in a study of cytomegalovirus exposure and HLA in healthy donors. Repertoires were generated with immunoSEQ multiplex PCR, while TCRdb's copy carries only in-frame clones and drops some. In the table there are 120,000 or so clones, 70% to 85% of which are singletons. Sequencing was carried out using PBMCs. These receptors originate from a man aged 30-40 years in good health and CMV-seropositive. CDR3s include the opening cysteine and the closing phenylalanine or tryptophan. A D gene is named only where the DNA matches it firmly. Clone size, where shown, is once, few, many, or a class for clones that have expanded.

D,length,J,size,V,DNA,CDR3
TRBD1,17,TRBJ1-1,NA,TRBV4-3,TGCGCCAGCAGCCAAAGGACAGGGGGCAGCGGGAACACTGAAGCTTTCTTT,CASSQRTGGSGNTEAFF
NA,18,TRBJ2-2,NA,TRBV11-1,TGTGCCAGCAGCTTAGACCTGGTGCGGGGTTCGAACACCGGGGAGCTGTTTTTT,CASSLDLVRGSNTGELFF
TRBD2,14,TRBJ2-3,once,TRBV11-3,TGTGCCAGCAGCCCAGGACTAGTGGCAGATACGCAGTATTTT,CASSPGLVADTQYF
NA,9,TRBJ1-2,NA,TRBV29-1,TGCAGTCTCGGGGATGGCTACACCTTC,CSLGDGYTF
TRBD2,14,TRBJ2-3,NA,TRBV2,TGTGCCACCCGACTAGCGGGGGAGACAGATACGCAGTATTTT,CATRLAGETDTQYF
TRBD2,20,TRBJ2-3,NA,TRBV4-1,TGCGCCAGCAGCCAAGCCTTTGCGGGGGGAATACCTACTAGCACAGATACGCAGTATTTT,CASSQAFAGGIPTSTDTQYF
NA,13,TRBJ2-7,NA,TRBV18,TGTGCCAGCTCACCTGGGCCAGGGCGCGAGCAGTACTTC,CASSPGPGREQYF
NA,14,TRBJ2-5,NA,TRBV5-5,TGTGCCAGCAGCTTGTGGGGCGACCAAGAGACCCAGTACTTC,CASSLWGDQETQYF
TRBD1,15,TRBJ2-7,NA,TRBV10-3,TGTGCCATCAGTACATTCGGGACAGGGAACGGAGAGCAGTACTTC,CAISTFGTGNGEQYF
TRBD1,15,TRBJ2-7,NA,TRBV5-6,TGTGCCAGCAGCTTGGTGGGACAGGGCTCCTACGAGCAGTACTTC,CASSLVGQGSYEQYF
TRBD1,12,TRBJ1-2,NA,TRBV6-6,TGTGCCAGCAGTGACAGGGTGGGGGGCTACACCTTC,CASSDRVGGYTF